This record covers a single T cell receptor beta chain. What antigen it recognizes has not been identified. The data were taken from a study of CXCR3-negative and CXCR3-positive naive CD8 T cells (dated by TCRdb to about 2019). About the investigation overall: In total, about 130 million TRB reads were obtained, which works out to roughly 1.5 +/- 0.3 million reads per library. Data from ten to twelve donors, pooled across two independent experiments, went into the diversity and physicochemical repertoire analyses. TRBV-TRBJ cluster analysis included naive subsets from 5 or 6 donors and memory cells from 3 donors. General study outcomes and caveats: Because surface CD5, which has been linked to self-reactivity in mice, was comparable between naive subsets, TCR interaction strength was also inferred from TRB CDR3 physicochemical properties. Compared with CXCR3-negative naive cells, CXCR3-positive naive cells had TRB CDR3s with higher hydrophobicity (lower Kidera factor 4), lower energy, and higher strength and volume indices. Because CXCR3 expression was partially decreased after cryopreservation, freshly isolated PBMCs were used for most assays. Both naive subsets had comparably high repertoire diversity, while memory CD8+ T cells had much lower repertoire diversity. Within the same donor, TRBV-TRBJ usage looked similar between naive CXCR3-negative and CXCR3-positive cells, but memory cells had distinct patterns.

Each CD8+ T cell subset was flow-sorted in triplicate, and approximately 280,000 cells per subset were placed directly into RLT lysis buffer. Naive CD8+ T cells were defined stringently as CD45RO-CCR7+CD27+CD95- to exclude memory contaminants. Peripheral blood mononuclear cells were isolated from buffy coats by standard density gradient centrifugation. Naive CXCR3-negative and CXCR3-positive CD8+ T cells were flow-sorted on a FACSAria III. An RNeasy Mini Kit was used to extract total RNA from the sorted cells. The CDR3 spans 12 residues, from the cysteine through the phenylalanine. The coding DNA is unavailable. Instrument on record: NextSeq 550. The Human TCR Profiling Kit (MiLaboratory) was used to make UMI-labeled 5' RACE TRB cDNA libraries. cDNA synthesis used the entire amount of extracted RNA, and PCR amplification then used the entire amount of cDNA produced. Libraries were prepared in parallel with an identical number of PCR cycles. Regarding the original processing steps: MIGEC and MiXCR extracted about 53,000 +/- 10,000 unique UMI-labeled TRB cDNA molecules per library, requiring at least two reads per UMI. Each library averaged roughly 40,000 +/- 10,000 functional in-frame TRB CDR3 nucleotide clonotypes without stop codons. Diversity metrics, including normalized Shannon-Wiener and Chao1, were computed in VDJtools after downsampling to 5000 UMI-labeled TRB molecules per sample. For the central five CDR3 residues, VDJtools calculated physicochemical properties weighted by clonotype size, namely interaction energy, strength, volume and Kidera factor 4. Each entry corresponds to one CDR3 protein sequence from reads that TCRdb reprocessed, and DNA is not given. Clone size and V and J calls follow TCRdb, not the original study. This sample's table contains over 80,000 distinct CDR3 sequences. Roughly 1.5% of the sample is taken by the ten largest.

The sample taken for sequencing was naive CXCR3- CD8+ T cells from blood. Read against the paper, the sample's cell subset or site label means: CD45RO-CCR7+CD27+CD95- naive CD8+ T cells lacking CXCR3 (TNR3-). The sequence came from a human donor in good health. Some clones in this sample may be carry-over from other donors' samples. Recombination connected TRBV21-1 to TRBJ2-5. TRBV21-1 is described as a pseudogene. CDR3 reads: CASSKNQETQYF.